The 12 T cell receptor beta chains below all came from one sample that was sequenced in a study of Graves' ophthalmopathy and Graves' hyperthyroidism (dated by TCRdb to about 2018). Instrument on record: Illumina HiSeq 2000. For repertoire sequencing, the TCR beta CDR3 regions were amplified from RNA transcripts. The first round of RT-PCR was done with HTBI primers and the Qiagen OneStep RT-PCR kit, and was followed by a second round of multiplex PCR, then size selection and purification. TCRdb redid the processing of the public reads, applying fastp at Q25 and MiXCR, and retained in-frame beta chains. Each record represents a unique CDR3 protein, reported with the most common genes and DNA among its rows. The sample data list about 210,000 distinct CDR3 sequences, and 25% to 35% of these were observed just once. In total, the top ten clones hold approximately 8.2% of the sample. Sequences were obtained from peripheral blood. The receptor source for this set is a man aged 45-60 years with Graves' ophthalmopathy. Donor details come from another sample of the same person, matched by shared clones.

The sample holds many counts of this clonotype. V is TRBV19 and J is TRBJ1-5; TRBD1 is a possible D gene (5 bases). Germline CDR1 and CDR2: LNHDA and SQIVND (reference sequence). The V end was cut by 5 bases, the J end by 7 bases, with 15 bases between. CDR3 length equals 14 residues. DNA of the CDR3: TGTGCCAGTAGTTTCAGGGTGTTGAACCAGCCCCAGCATTTT. It translates to CASSFRVLNQPQHF.

The chain uses TRBV6-1 and TRBJ2-7; 9 bases line up with TRBD2. The J segment lost 9 bases and the V segment lost 1 base, leaving 7 bases of the junction unmatched. The CDR3 is made up of 14 amino acids. Germline assignment: CDR1 MNHNS and CDR2 SASEGT. CDR3 in amino acids: CASSEVGGSGRQYF. The DNA of the CDR3 is TGTGCCAGCAGTGAAGTGGGGGGTAGCGGGAGGCAGTACTTC.

Ten or more counts support this clonotype. The chain links TRBV15 to TRBJ1-5; unclear D gene. This CDR3 is built from 13 residues. V lost 5 bases, J lost 3 bases, and 8 bases lay in between. Germline CDR1 and CDR2: LNHNV and YYDKDF (reference sequence). This CDR3 reads CATSAWPNQPQHF. The CDR3 nucleotides read TGTGCCACCAGCGCTTGGCCCAATCAGCCCCAGCATTTT.

The chain couples TRBV19 to TRBJ1-5; the D gene is possibly TRBD1 (6 bases). Germline V gives CDR1 LNHDA, CDR2 SQIVND (reference sequence). This CDR3 has 16 amino acids. With 5 bases removed from V and 4 bases from J, the gap between germline ends came to 18 bases. The CDR3 DNA is TGTGCCAGTAGTTGGGCGGTCGGACAGTTAAATCAGCCCCAGCATTTT. Translated: CASSWAVGQLNQPQHF.

The rearrangement joins TRBV15 to TRBJ1-1, with a tentative D call TRBD1 (5 bases). Trimming took 1 base from V and 4 from J, leaving 7 bases between them. Germline lookup yields CDR1 LNHNV and CDR2 YYDKDF (reference sequence). The CDR3 sequence is 13 residues long. The CDR3 DNA reads as TGTGCCACCAGCAGAGTGGGGGGCACTGAAGCTTTCTTT. This encodes CATSRVGGTEAFF.

This sequence joins TRBV9 and TRBJ2-7; D perhaps matches TRBD1 (5 bases). V was pared by 3 bases and J by 0 bases, with 7 bases between. CDR3 length equals 13 residues. In germline, CDR1 is SGDLS, CDR2 YYNGEE. The CDR3 sequence is CASSDGHSYEQYF. CDR3 in DNA: TGTGCCAGCAGCGACGGACACTCCTACGAGCAGTACTTC.

This clonotype was detected many times. The CDR3 DNA follows: TGTGCCAGCAGTTTGCTCCCCGGGGAGACCCAGTACTTC. Translation: CASSLLPGETQYF. This chain uses TRBV28 with TRBJ2-5, with D hard to call. The CDR3 runs 13 residues. Deletions cut 3 bases from V and 5 bases from J, with 10 bases between. Looked up from germline, CDR1 is MDHEN and CDR2 is SYDVKM.

This clonotype was observed at least ten times. The chain is built from TRBV28 and TRBJ2-4; D is ambiguous. This CDR3 comprises 16 residues. The V and J ends lost 2 bases and 1 base respectively, with 12 bases between them. Per germline, CDR1 MDHEN and CDR2 SYDVKM. This CDR3 is CASSLRWKGAKNIQYF. The CDR3, as DNA: TGTGCCAGCAGTTTACGGTGGAAGGGTGCCAAAAACATTCAGTACTTC. The variable domain in full, completed from reference TRBV28 and TRBJ2-4, reads DVKVTQSSRYLVKRTGEKVFLECVQDMDHENMFWYRQDPGLGLRLIYFSYDVKMKEKGDIPEGYSVSREKKERFSLILESASTNQTSMYLCASSLRWKGAKNIQYFGAGTRLSVL.

The chain uses TRBV18 and TRBJ1-1; no firm D call. The CDR3 extends over 12 amino acids. The V end lost 5 bases, the J end lost 1 base, and 5 bases lay between the germline ends. Germline values: CDR1 KGHSH, CDR2 LQKENI. The CDR3 is CASSVRNTEAFF. The DNA of the CDR3 is TGTGCCAGCTCAGTGAGGAACACTGAAGCTTTCTTT.

This clonotype came up many times. This rearrangement joins TRBV3-1 to TRBJ2-3, with D possibly matching TRBD1 (6 bases). Germline CDR1 LGHDT, CDR2 YNNKEL (reference sequence). The CDR3 is 15 residues long. V lost 1 base and J lost 6, with 14 bases in between. CDR3 sequence reads: CASSQGDPGVDTQYF. The CDR3 DNA reads as TGTGCCAGCAGCCAAGGGGACCCAGGGGTTGATACGCAGTATTTT.

This clonotype was counted at least ten times. The chain joins TRBV11-2 to TRBJ2-7; 12 nucleotides align to TRBD2. The CDR3 is 14 amino acids. Germline V gives CDR1 SGHAT, CDR2 FQNNGV. V gave up 4 bases and J gave up 7 bases; unmatched junction bases: 5. For the CDR3, the DNA is TGTGCCAGCAGCTCGACTAGCGGGGGAACGGAGCAGTACTTC. This encodes CASSSTSGGTEQYF.

At least ten counts were recorded for this clonotype. This rearrangement joins TRBV27 to TRBJ1-6; D is perhaps TRBD1 (5 bases). V was shortened by 8 bases and J by 6 bases, with 8 bases between the two germline ends. Germline V gives CDR1 MNHEY, CDR2 SMNVEV (reference sequence). The length of the CDR3 is 12 residues. CDR3 protein: CASWDRNSPLHF. The DNA of the CDR3 is TGTGCCAGCTGGGACCGTAATTCACCCCTCCACTTT.